The clone carrying this T cell receptor (beta chain) is labeled medium-sized. The CDR3 covers 14 residues. Per germline, CDR1 MNHEY and CDR2 SMNVEV (reference sequence). With 6 bases clipped from V and 6 bases from J, the junction kept 9 bases outside the gene matches. This entry belongs to a study of immune characterization of retroperitoneal liposarcoma. TCRdb reprocessed the PCR reads via MiXCR and lists one record per CDR3 protein. The table lists roughly 10,000 distinct CDR3 sequences, about 27% of them singletons, with about 8.2% in the top ten. Source material: tumor tissue. The chain couples TRBV27 to TRBJ2-3, with TRBD1 matching 7 bases. This clonotype was sampled from a male donor with retroperitoneal liposarcoma. The CDR3 sequence is CASSDGTVGDTQYF. The CDR3 DNA sequence: TGTGCCAGCAGCGATGGGACAGTCGGGGATACGCAGTATTTT.